This is a list of T cell receptor beta chains from one sample in a study of human T cells and chemical hapten exposure. TCRdb ran MiXCR on the RACE reads and lists one entry per CDR3 protein. This repertoire shows roughly 86,000 distinct CDR3 sequences, roughly 10% found once; its top ten account for roughly 2.4%. The specimen comprised whole blood, sampled in connection with sensitization to the hapten diphenylcyclopropenone (DPC). The receptor set was obtained from a man in his forties with alopecia areata. Some clones in this sample may be carry-over from other donors' samples. Both conserved end residues are part of each CDR3. Each record gives: J gene, V gene, CDR3 protein.

TRBJ2-3 TRBV3-1 CASSDSPTTDTQYF
TRBJ1-1 TRBV7-9 CASSLEQGRTEAFF
TRBJ2-1 TRBV29-1 CSVEAGGFSSYNEQFF
TRBJ1-3 TRBV6-5 CASSYTVQSGNTIYF
TRBJ2-2 TRBV3-1 CASSHNIGQGGSGELFF
TRBJ2-7 TRBV28 CASSFLAGRYEQYF
TRBJ1-3 TRBV28 CASSFAETGQSGNTIYF
TRBJ1-2 TRBV29-1 CSVEFIVGGIGYGYTF
TRBJ1-5 TRBV6-6 CASSYSIGSGVNQPQHF
TRBJ2-1 TRBV19 CASSRSSGGGSYNEQFF
TRBJ2-7 TRBV12-3/TRBV12-4 CASSLGVAGPYEQYF
TRBJ2-3 TRBV29-1 CSVPAGSGSDTQYF
TRBJ2-1 TRBV6-2/TRBV6-3 CASSRQGGFSYNEQFF
TRBJ2-1 TRBV4-3 CASSQDRGGTYNEQFF
TRBJ2-3 TRBV30 CAWSGLAGMADTQYF
TRBJ2-2 TRBV29-1 CSVREGGGNTGELFF
TRBJ1-2 TRBV29-1 CSVEKFRQGNGYTF
TRBJ2-2 TRBV7-2 CASSPGRGVEAGELFF